Listed below are T cell receptor beta chains from one sample, sequenced in a study of OX40 agonist ivuxolimab in advanced cancers. Libraries were prepared by immunoSEQ multiplex PCR; TCRdb keeps only in-frame clonotypes and omits some of them. Here the sample spans about 59,000 clones, about 87% being singletons. The source material was CD4+ or CD8+ T cells sorted from blood, sampled in a trial of the OX40 agonist ivuxolimab. These receptors were collected from an adult with an advanced solid tumor such as melanoma, head and neck, liver or kidney cancer. CDR3s include the opening cysteine and the closing phenylalanine or tryptophan. D genes are given only for firm matches. Clone size is given for some rows only: seen once, a few or many times, or a class if the clone is expanded.

V	J	D	size	CDR3	DNA
TRBV4-1	TRBJ2-2	-	-	CASSQDQGPRELFF	TGCGCCAGCAGCCAAGATCAGGGGCCCAGGGAGCTGTTTTTT
TRBV5-1	TRBJ2-7	-	-	CASSFDWAEQYF	TGCGCCAGCAGCTTTGACTGGGCCGAGCAGTACTTC
TRBV4-1	TRBJ1-5	-	once	CASSQGRGLKGNQPQHF	TGCGCCAGCAGCCAGGGCCGGGGACTAAAAGGCAATCAGCCCCAGCATTTT
TRBV5-1	TRBJ2-3	-	-	CASSSGGHDTDTQYF	TGCGCCAGCAGCTCTGGGGGGCACGACACAGATACGCAGTATTTT
TRBV27	TRBJ2-2	-	-	CASSLRGRTGELFF	TGTGCCAGCTCACTCCGGGGGCGGACCGGGGAGCTGTTTTTT
TRBV28	TRBJ2-2	-	-	CASSSSGASRRELFF	TGTGCCAGCAGTTCCTCTGGGGCCTCAAGGAGGGAGCTGTTTTTT
TRBV18	TRBJ2-7	-	-	CASSDRETGEQYF	TGTGCCAGCTCGGACCGGGAGACGGGGGAGCAGTACTTC
TRBV14	TRBJ1-2	TRBD1	-	CASRPGTGRGNYGYTF	TGTGCCAGCAGACCCGGGACAGGGCGGGGTAACTATGGCTACACCTTC
TRBV7-8	TRBJ1-1	-	-	CASSYFPRRSTEAFF	TGTGCCAGCAGTTATTTCCCGCGCAGGAGCACTGAAGCTTTCTTT
TRBV7-9	TRBJ2-7	TRBD1	-	CASTHTPGTGTYEQYF	TGTGCCAGCACCCATACACCCGGGACAGGGACCTACGAGCAGTACTTC
TRBV12-2	TRBJ2-1	-	-	CASRLVGLAASYNEQFF	TGTGCAAGTCGCTTAGTCGGACTAGCGGCCTCCTACAATGAGCAGTTCTTC
TRBV30	TRBJ2-7	TRBD1	few	CAWRPGTGMYEQYF	TGTGCCTGGAGACCGGGGACAGGGATGTACGAGCAGTACTTC
TRBV5-1	TRBJ2-7	TRBD2	-	CASSWGTSGTYEQYF	TGCGCCAGCAGCTGGGGGACTAGCGGAACCTACGAGCAGTACTTC
TRBV27	TRBJ2-4	TRBD1	-	CASSRDGTGRKDLAKNIQYF	TGTGCCAGCAGTCGTGATGGGACAGGGCGTAAGGATCTGGCCAAAAACATTCAGTACTTC
TRBV5-1	TRBJ2-5	-	-	CASSLVIGPGETQYF	TGCGCCAGCAGCTTGGTTATCGGGCCGGGGGAGACCCAGTACTTC
TRBV7-9	TRBJ2-3	-	-	CASSSTVSTDTQYF	TGTGCCAGCAGCTCCACCGTTAGCACAGATACGCAGTATTTT
TRBV18	TRBJ1-1	-	few	CASSDIRQAYEAFF	TGTGCCAGCTCAGATATTCGACAGGCTTATGAAGCTTTCTTT